The clone carrying this T cell receptor beta chain was observed once. This sample was taken from a study of blood T cell repertoires in COVID-19. V gave up 5 bases and J gave up 5 bases, with 7 bases separating them. The V gene's germline CDR1 is LGHDT and CDR2 YNNKEL (reference sequence). The CDR3 is 11 amino acids. Only in-frame clones appear in the TCRdb table, and some are missing; sequencing was by immunoSEQ multiplex PCR. The sample contains a few hundred thousand clones, 86% of which appear only once. Sample: peripheral blood. V usage is TRBV3-1 (or the pseudogene TRBV3-2) and J usage is TRBJ2-7; no firm D call. This TCR was recovered from a woman younger than 45 with active or convalescent COVID-19. The CDR3 protein is CASSLGNEQYF. The CDR3 nucleotides are TGTGCCAGCAGCTTGGGCAACGAGCAGTACTTC.